The 31 T cell receptor beta chains presented below share a single source sample, sequenced in a study of T-cell reconstitution after alpha-beta-depleted transplantation in children. TCRbeta library preparation incorporated unique molecular identifiers. TCRdb re-derived calls from the PCR reads in MiXCR, one entry per CDR3 protein. The table includes 700,000 to 950,000 distinct CDR3 sequences, around 17% detected once. Sample: PBMCs, mostly from graft donor cells, taken 360 days after TCRalphabeta/CD19-depleted stem cell transplant. The receptors were sampled from a male patient younger than 18 who had a stem cell transplant for acute lymphoblastic leukemia, so the T cells may come from the graft donor.

This chain joins TRBV6-5 and TRBJ1-2; 8 bases map to TRBD1. CDR3 length equals 15 residues. The V segment lost 2 bases and the J segment 8 bases; nucleotides outside the gene matches: 10. CDR1 and CDR2 from the germline V gene are MNHEY and SVGAGI. This CDR3 is CASSYGDRSSEGYTF. The CDR3 nucleotides read TGTGCCAGCAGTTACGGGGACAGGTCCTCGGAAGGCTACACCTTC.

The chain links TRBV19 to TRBJ2-1, with 13 bases fitting TRBD2. With 0 bases clipped from V and 9 bases from J, the junction kept 8 bases outside the gene matches. There are 17 residues in the CDR3. Per the germline V gene, CDR1 is LNHDA and CDR2 is SQIVND (reference sequence). CDR3 DNA sequence: TGTGCCAGTAGTATAGAGCTACTAGCGGGAGGGCCTATTGAGCAGTTCTTC. Translation gives CASSIELLAGGPIEQFF.

The chain links TRBV29-1 to TRBJ2-2; D ambiguous. The V and J ends lost 2 bases and 5 bases respectively, with 15 bases between them. CDR1 is SQVTM and CDR2 is ANQGSEA in the germline V gene. The CDR3 runs to 15 residues. CDR3 protein: CSVEISSLGTGELFF. DNA of the CDR3: TGCAGCGTTGAAATCTCGAGTCTGGGGACCGGGGAGCTGTTTTTT.

This clonotype has a count of ten or more. The chain carries TRBV3-1 and TRBJ2-1; D not certain. V lost 4 bases and J 10 bases, leaving 11 bases between the germline ends. Germline V gene lookup returns CDR1 LGHDT and CDR2 YNNKEL (reference sequence). The CDR3 runs 12 residues. The CDR3 DNA sequence: TGTGCCAGCAGCCCCAGTTTGGACGAGCAGTTCTTC. Protein: CASSPSLDEQFF.

This clonotype was observed many times. The chain couples TRBV29-1 to TRBJ2-4; unclear D gene. The V end was cut by 2 bases, the J end by 1 base, with 12 bases between. In germline, CDR1 is SQVTM, CDR2 ANQGSEA. This CDR3 comprises 15 residues. DNA for the CDR3: TGCAGCGTTGAATTCGTCCATAAGGCCAAAAACATTCAGTACTTC. This translates into CSVEFVHKAKNIQYF.

There are a few counts of this clonotype. The V and J genes are TRBV7-2 and TRBJ1-4; 8 bases are a match to TRBD1. V lost 4 bases and J lost 7; bases outside the gene matches: 11. The CDR3 runs to 16 residues. Germline-derived CDR1 and CDR2 are SGHTA and FQGNSA. CDR3 DNA: TGTGCCAGCAGCTCCCGGACAGGGACTTTTGTTGAAAAACTGTTTTTT. Amino acids: CASSSRTGTFVEKLFF.

The rearrangement links TRBV6-6 to TRBJ1-1; no firm D call. The CDR3 has 13 amino acids. Trimming removed 5 bases from V and 4 bases from J, with 11 bases in between. Germline V lookup: CDR1 MNHNY, CDR2 SVGAGI (reference sequence). The CDR3 reads CASSPGSSTEAFF. Here the CDR3 DNA reads TGTGCCAGCAGTCCTGGGTCCTCCACTGAAGCTTTCTTT.

This clonotype was counted only a few times. The chain combines TRBV5-1 with TRBJ2-1; D not certain. The length of the CDR3 is 13 residues. V lost 0 bases, J lost 3 bases, and 4 bases lay in between. Germline values: CDR1 SGHRS, CDR2 YFSETQ. The CDR3 region has the DNA TGCGCCAGCAGCTTGGAAGACTACAATGAGCAGTTCTTC. It encodes CASSLEDYNEQFF.

This clonotype was detected only a few times. CDR3 amino acids: CSARVNMDRPGELFF. CDR3 DNA: TGCAGTGCTAGAGTAAATATGGACAGACCCGGGGAGCTGTTTTTT. The chain combines TRBV20-1 with TRBJ2-2; possibly TRBD1 for D (6 bases). The ends were cut back, 1 base at V and 6 bases at J, with 15 bases in the middle. The CDR3 loop spans 15 amino acids. Looked up from germline, CDR1 is DFQATT and CDR2 is SNEGSKA (reference sequence).

The chain is built from TRBV5-5 and TRBJ2-6, with 7 nucleotides matching TRBD1. V gave up 0 bases and J gave up 2 bases; unmatched junction bases: 8. This CDR3 comprises 18 residues. Germline CDR1 reads SGHKS; CDR2 reads YYEKEE (reference sequence). This CDR3 is CASSLEMGQPPGANVLTF. Here the CDR3 DNA reads TGTGCCAGCAGCTTGGAAATGGGACAGCCCCCTGGGGCCAACGTCCTGACTTTC.

This clonotype occurred many times. The chain joins TRBV6-2 or TRBV6-3 to TRBJ2-1, with TRBD1 matching 10 bases. Germline V gene lookup returns CDR1 MNHEY and CDR2 SVGEGT. CDR3 length: 12 residues. The ends lost 6 bases at V and 9 bases at J; junction bases unmatched: 2. The CDR3 protein is CASSWTGGEQFF. The CDR3 region has the DNA TGTGCCAGCAGCTGGACAGGGGGTGAGCAGTTCTTC.

In its sample, this clonotype was seen many times. The chain joins TRBV28 to TRBJ2-6; possibly TRBD1 for D (6 bases). Deletions cut 4 bases from V and 2 bases from J, with 12 bases between. Germline lookup yields CDR1 MDHEN and CDR2 SYDVKM. This CDR3 has 16 residues. DNA of the CDR3: TGTGCCAGCAGTTCGCAGCCAGGGGCTGGGGCCAACGTCCTGACTTTC. Amino acids: CASSSQPGAGANVLTF.

This rearrangement joins TRBV5-1 to TRBJ2-2, with TRBD1 identical over 8 bases. V gave up 10 bases and J gave up 3 bases; unmatched junction bases: 5. The CDR3 contains 13 residues. Germline CDR1 is SGHRS and CDR2 is YFSETQ. CDR3: CAAGQGDTGELFF. CDR3 DNA: TGCGCCGCCGGACAGGGAGACACCGGGGAGCTGTTTTTT. Full variable domain (remainder filled in from reference TRBV5-1 and TRBJ2-2): KAGVTQTPRYLIKTRGQQVTLSCSPISGHRSVSWYQQTPGQGLQFLFEYFSETQRNKGNFPGRFSGRQFSNSRSEMNVSTLELGDSALYLCAAGQGDTGELFFGEGSRLTVL.

This chain links TRBV29-1 with TRBJ2-7; the D gene is possibly TRBD2 (6 bases). The CDR3 extends over 13 amino acids. Germline-derived CDR1 and CDR2 are SQVTM and ANQGSEA. Trimming removed 2 bases from V and 5 bases from J, with 13 bases in between. The CDR3 region has the DNA TGCAGCGTTGAACGAGGAGGGACGGACGAGCAGTACTTC. It yields the protein CSVERGGTDEQYF.

This clonotype showed up many times. This chain links TRBV7-9 with TRBJ2-1; a weak D match, TRBD2 (7 bases). V lost 3 bases to trimming and J lost 8 bases, with 14 bases between them. The CDR3 runs 14 residues. Germline loops: CDR1 SEHNR, CDR2 FQNEAQ (reference sequence). The CDR3, as DNA: TGTGCCAGCAGCTTGGGGGGAGGGGGGGATGAGCAGTTCTTC. As protein: CASSLGGGGDEQFF.

The chain uses TRBV10-1 and TRBJ2-1; 10 bases line up with TRBD2. This CDR3 contains 18 residues. Unmatched junction bases numbered 10, after V lost 0 bases and J lost 5 bases. Germline CDR1 WNHNN, CDR2 SYGVQD (reference sequence). CDR3 loop: CASSESLLAGVRNNEQFF. CDR3 coding DNA: TGCGCCAGCAGTGAGTCCCTTCTAGCGGGAGTTCGGAACAATGAGCAGTTCTTC.

The V call is TRBV5-1, the J call TRBJ1-1; D is unclear. Germline CDR1 reads SGHRS; CDR2 reads YFSETQ. The V end was cut by 5 bases, the J end by 1 base, with 15 bases between. The CDR3 is made up of 15 amino acids. CDR3 loop: CASRALASTNTEAFF. The CDR3 nucleotides are TGCGCCAGCAGGGCCCTCGCGAGTACGAACACTGAAGCTTTCTTT. Full variable domain (remainder filled in from reference TRBV5-1 and TRBJ1-1): KAGVTQTPRYLIKTRGQQVTLSCSPISGHRSVSWYQQTPGQGLQFLFEYFSETQRNKGNFPGRFSGRQFSNSRSEMNVSTLELGDSALYLCASRALASTNTEAFFGQGTRLTVV.

The chain couples TRBV27 to TRBJ2-2, with 7 bases that match TRBD1. After removal of 5 bases from V and 4 bases from J, the junction contained 10 bases not matched to a gene. Germline V gives CDR1 MNHEY, CDR2 SMNVEV (reference sequence). CDR3 size: 16 residues. The DNA of the CDR3 is TGTGCCAGCAGTCCAGCCGGGACAGATATCACCGGGGAGCTGTTTTTT. This sequence encodes CASSPAGTDITGELFF.

This chain uses TRBV29-1 with TRBJ1-5, with 10 bases fitting TRBD1. Germline CDR1 and CDR2: SQVTM and ANQGSEA. The ends lost 7 bases at V and 2 bases at J; junction bases unmatched: 5. The CDR3 has 14 residues. CDR3 amino acids: CSGGTGDGNQPQHF. Written as DNA, the CDR3 is TGCAGCGGGGGGACAGGGGATGGCAATCAGCCCCAGCATTTT. Together with reference TRBV29-1 and TRBJ1-5, the CDR3 gives the full variable domain: SAVISQKPSRDICQRGTSLTIQCQVDSQVTMMFWYRQQPGQSLTLIATANQGSEATYESGFVIDKFPISRPNLTFSTLTVSNMSPEDSSIYLCSGGTGDGNQPQHFGDGTRLSIL.

There are many counts of this clonotype. J is TRBJ1-5 and V is TRBV12-3 or TRBV12-4, with a tentative D call TRBD1 (5 bases). CDR3 length: 13 amino acids. Trimming cost V 10 bases and J 4 bases, with 14 bases left between them. As DNA, the CDR3 is TGTGCCACCAAGACCGGGACTAATCAGCCCCAGCATTTT. It codes for CATKTGTNQPQHF.

The chain recombines TRBV12-3 or TRBV12-4 with TRBJ2-2; D unresolved. Trimming stripped 6 bases from V and 4 bases from J, with 12 bases between. The CDR3 is made up of 14 amino acids. The CDR3 DNA is TGTGCCAGCAGCCCCGCCCATGGCACCGGGGAGCTGTTTTTT. Amino acids: CASSPAHGTGELFF.

This sequence joins TRBV28 and TRBJ2-7, with 7 bases matching TRBD1. Per the germline V gene, CDR1 is MDHEN and CDR2 is SYDVKM. The CDR3 extends over 13 amino acids. Unmatched junction bases numbered 7, after V lost 10 bases and J lost 1 base. The DNA for the CDR3 is TGTGCCAACTCCGAGACAGGGTCCTACGAGCAGTACTTC. Translated: CANSETGSYEQYF.

In this sample, this clonotype turned up many times. V usage is TRBV29-1 and J usage is TRBJ1-2; TRBD1 aligns across 11 bases. CDR1 is SQVTM and CDR2 is ANQGSEA in the germline V gene. The CDR3 sequence is 13 residues long. The V and J ends lost 7 bases and 5 bases, in that order; junction bases with no gene match: 6. CDR3 region: CSAMDRGRYGYTF. DNA for the CDR3: TGCAGCGCCATGGACAGGGGGCGGTATGGCTACACCTTC.

V gene TRBV12-3 or TRBV12-4 combines with J gene TRBJ2-1; D unclear. V lost 2 bases and J 8 bases, leaving 16 bases between the germline ends. The CDR3 consists of 15 residues. The CDR3 loop reads CASSLHPARPYEQFF. For the CDR3, the DNA is TGTGCCAGCAGTTTACATCCCGCTAGGCCCTATGAGCAGTTCTTC.

This clonotype came up many times. V is TRBV27 and J is TRBJ2-1, with D perhaps matching TRBD2 (5 bases). CDR1 is MNHEY and CDR2 is SMNVEV in the germline V gene (reference sequence). V was pared by 8 bases and J by 8 bases, with 16 bases between. The CDR3 loop spans 13 amino acids. The CDR3 nucleotides read TGTGCCAGCGATCGGAGGACCTGGGATGAGCAGTTCTTC. This translates into CASDRRTWDEQFF.

V gene TRBV7-3 combines with J gene TRBJ2-7; 8 bases fit TRBD2. Germline V CDR1 and CDR2: SGHTA, FQGTGA. J gave up 9 bases and V 5 bases, and 15 bases lay outside the gene matches. The CDR3 has 15 residues. Here the CDR3 DNA reads TGTGCCAGCAGCGAGTCCCCGGGACTAGATGAAGGGCAGTACTTC. This encodes CASSESPGLDEGQYF.

This clonotype showed up just a few times. The chain links TRBV7-9 to TRBJ2-2; 9 nucleotides line up with TRBD1. Germline V CDR1 and CDR2: SEHNR, FQNEAQ (reference sequence). Trimming at V came to 3 bases and at J to 3 bases, leaving 2 bases not matched to a gene. The CDR3 loop spans 15 amino acids. The CDR3: CASSLRTGDTGELFF. CDR3 coding DNA: TGTGCCAGCAGCTTGAGGACAGGGGACACCGGGGAGCTGTTTTTT.

This clonotype has more than one count but fewer than ten. The chain joins TRBV7-9 to TRBJ2-2; no firm D call. The germline gives CDR1 SEHNR, CDR2 FQNEAQ (reference sequence). The CDR3 is 14 residues long. Between the trimmed V and J ends, which lost 0 bases and 4 bases, there was a span of 6 bases. The CDR3 is CASSLAVATGELFF. As DNA, the CDR3 is TGTGCCAGCAGCTTAGCAGTCGCCACCGGGGAGCTGTTTTTT.

This chain's CDR3 is CASSVEGWRSSSYNEQFF. The CDR3 DNA reads TGTGCCAGCAGCGTAGAAGGATGGAGGTCCAGCTCCTACAATGAGCAGTTCTTC. The chain combines TRBV9 with TRBJ2-1; perhaps TRBD2 as D (5 bases). Trimming shortened V by 0 bases and J by 0 bases, and 16 bases separated the two germline ends. The CDR3 spans 18 residues. Germline values: CDR1 SGDLS, CDR2 YYNGEE.

This clonotype has ten or more counts. CDR3 sequence: CASSLASGSNEQFF. DNA for the CDR3: TGCGCCAGCAGCTTGGCTAGCGGGAGCAATGAGCAGTTCTTC. This rearrangement joins TRBV5-1 to TRBJ2-1; 10 bases fit TRBD2. Trimming took 0 bases from V and 6 from J; bases not matched to a gene: 0. Germline CDR1 and CDR2: SGHRS and YFSETQ. CDR3 length: 14 amino acids.

The table lists this clonotype with a few counts. This chain joins TRBV27 and TRBJ1-5; tentative D call: TRBD1 (6 bases). The CDR3 runs 15 residues. Trimming pared 4 bases from V and 3 bases from J, leaving 13 bases between. Germline CDR1 MNHEY, CDR2 SMNVEV (reference sequence). This CDR3 is CASSSTYRVNQPQHF. CDR3 nucleotide sequence: TGTGCCAGCAGTTCCACCTACAGGGTCAATCAGCCCCAGCATTTT.